This T cell receptor (beta chain) is drawn from a study of CD8+ T cells in alopecia areata. The germline gives CDR1 WSHSY, CDR2 SAAADI. V lost 0 bases and J 7 bases, leaving 6 bases between the germline ends. The CDR3 runs 13 residues. Noted treatment: oral pan-JAK inhibitor, 5-10 mg twice daily. Extracted RNA was reverse transcribed into cDNA, the sequencing template. The method was immunoSEQ multiplex PCR; TCRdb's version includes in-frame clones alone and lacks a portion of them. The sample yields some 170,000 clones, roughly 53% seen once. V and J are TRBV10-2 and TRBJ1-4; D is undetermined. Specimen: CD8+ T cells sorted from blood, collected at week 24, from a patient treated with tofacitinib. The TCR sequence derives from a human donor with alopecia areata. The chain's CDR3 is CASSESPFEKLFF. DNA for the CDR3: TGCGCCAGCAGTGAGTCTCCTTTTGAAAAACTGTTTTTT.